Below are 13 T cell receptor beta chains sequenced from a single sample in a study of PD-L1 blockade in urothelial cancer. The time point denotes: pretreatment peripheral blood. The method was immunoSEQ multiplex PCR; TCRdb's version includes in-frame clones alone and lacks a portion of them. The sample records 50,000 or so clones, more than 70% being singletons. The starting material was PBMCs, obtained around atezolizumab (anti-PD-L1) treatment. The receptors were gathered from a man aged 55 to 70 with urothelial cancer.

The chain couples TRBV6-1 to TRBJ1-1, with TRBD1 matching 7 bases. This CDR3 is 15 amino acids long. From germline, CDR1 is MNHNS and CDR2 SASEGT. Germline trimming cut 6 bases from V and 1 base from J; bases unmatched to any gene: 8. DNA for the CDR3: TGTGCCAGCAGGCCAGGGGGACGGGGGAACACTGAAGCTTTCTTT. Protein product: CASRPGGRGNTEAFF.

This chain uses TRBV6-5 with TRBJ2-1; 9 bases are a match to TRBD1. CDR1 and CDR2 from the germline V gene are MNHEY and SVGAGI. The CDR3 runs to 15 residues. Trimming removed 5 bases from V and 7 bases from J; junction bases left unmatched: 9. Written as DNA, the CDR3 is TGTGCCAGCAGTGCTACAGGGGGCGCGTTTAATGAGCAGTTCTTC. Translation: CASSATGGAFNEQFF.

This chain joins TRBV2 and TRBJ2-7; perhaps TRBD2 as D (5 bases). CDR3 length equals 11 residues. V lost 7 bases and J lost 5, with 9 bases in between. Germline CDR1 is SNHLY and CDR2 is FYNNEI. This CDR3 reads CASNGDHEQYF. The CDR3 nucleotides are TGTGCCAGCAACGGGGATCACGAGCAGTACTTC.

The chain combines TRBV30 with TRBJ2-3, with 8 bases fitting TRBD2. The germline V gene encodes CDR1 GTSNPN and CDR2 SVGIG (reference sequence). With V trimmed by 8 bases and J by 1 base, 2 bases remained unmatched. The CDR3 extends over 12 amino acids. In DNA, the CDR3 is TGTGCCGGGGGACTAGGCACAGATACGCAGTATTTT. Translation gives CAGGLGTDTQYF. Full variable domain (missing parts from reference TRBV30 and TRBJ2-3): SQTIHQWPATLVQPVGSPLSLECTVEGTSNPNLYWYRQAAGRGLQLLFYSVGIGQISSEVPQNLSASRPQDRQFILSSKKLLLSDSGFYLCAGGLGTDTQYFGPGTRLTVL.

This chain connects TRBV19 to TRBJ2-1; 12 nucleotides line up with TRBD2. The CDR3 extends over 16 amino acids. Trimming removed 9 bases from V and 10 bases from J; junction bases left unmatched: 16. Germline assignment: CDR1 LNHDA and CDR2 SQIVND (reference sequence). The CDR3 is CASRRASGRAVTEQFF. CDR3 sequence (DNA): TGTGCCAGCCGGAGGGCTAGCGGGAGGGCCGTCACGGAGCAGTTCTTC.

The chain joins TRBV4-2 to TRBJ2-6; D unclear. The V gene lost 1 base and the J gene lost 0 bases, with 10 bases spanning the gap. The CDR3 is made up of 17 amino acids. The germline V gene has CDR1 LGHNA and CDR2 YNFKEQ. CDR3 nucleotides: TGTGCCAGCAGCCAAGGAGTGCACGACTCTGGGGCCAACGTCCTGACTTTC. Encoded protein: CASSQGVHDSGANVLTF.

The rearrangement joins TRBV19 to TRBJ2-7, with D possibly being TRBD2 (6 bases). This CDR3 comprises 14 residues. Germline V gene lookup returns CDR1 LNHDA and CDR2 SQIVND (reference sequence). The V and J ends lost 1 base and 8 bases respectively, with 15 bases between them. The CDR3 sequence is CASSIGNSGGKQYF. The CDR3 bases are TGTGCCAGTAGTATAGGTAATAGCGGTGGCAAGCAGTACTTC.

This chain joins TRBV19 and TRBJ1-1; D is unresolved. V shed 3 bases and J shed 4 bases, with 9 bases lying between them. The CDR3 loop spans 13 amino acids. Germline V gene data show CDR1 as LNHDA and CDR2 as SQIVND (reference sequence). The CDR3 coding sequence is TGTGCCAGTAGTATTCTTGTGGCCACTGAAGCTTTCTTT. It encodes CASSILVATEAFF. Full variable domain (rest looked up from reference TRBV19 and TRBJ1-1): DGGITQSPKYLFRKEGQNVTLSCEQNLNHDAMYWYRQDPGQGLRLIYYSQIVNDFQKGDIAEGYSVSREKKESFPLTVTSAQKNPTAFYLCASSILVATEAFFGQGTRLTVV.

V usage is TRBV10-2 and J usage is TRBJ2-7; 9 nucleotides match TRBD1. Germline V gene data show CDR1 as WSHSY and CDR2 as SAAADI. CDR3 length: 13 residues. The J segment lost 6 bases and the V segment lost 4 bases, leaving 4 bases of the junction unmatched. This CDR3 is CASSATGGVEQYF. For the CDR3, the DNA is TGCGCCAGCAGTGCAACAGGGGGCGTCGAGCAGTACTTC.

This chain uses TRBV5-4 with TRBJ2-5, with D possibly TRBD1 on 6 matching bases. Trimming pared 0 bases from V and 5 bases from J, leaving 11 bases between. The germline gives CDR1 SGHNT, CDR2 YYREEE (reference sequence). This CDR3 comprises 14 residues. CDR3 sequence (DNA): TGTGCCAGCAGCTTGGCAGGGGCAGGGGAGACCCAGTACTTC. The encoded protein is CASSLAGAGETQYF.

The gene calls are TRBV9 and TRBJ1-1, with D possibly being TRBD1 (5 bases). V lost 0 bases to trimming and J lost 11 bases, with 14 bases between them. Germline CDR1 reads SGDLS; CDR2 reads YYNGEE. This CDR3 contains 13 residues. CDR3 DNA sequence: TGTGCCAGCAGCGTAGCGGAGGGGAGAAGGGCTTTCTTT. This gives the protein CASSVAEGRRAFF.

This clone showed up just once. The chain combines TRBV4-2 with TRBJ2-1; D not certain. The CDR3 length is 13 residues. Germline-derived CDR1 and CDR2 are LGHNA and YNFKEQ. Trimming left V 0 bases short and J 5 bases short, with 5 bases between. The CDR3 region has the DNA TGTGCCAGCAGCCAAGAATCTGACAATGAGCAGTTCTTC. This encodes CASSQESDNEQFF.

The CDR3 nucleotides are TGTGCCAGCAGCGGTCGGACAGAAACAGATACGCAGTATTTT. Protein product: CASSGRTETDTQYF. The chain has TRBV9 and TRBJ2-3; tentatively, D is TRBD1 (6 bases). Looked up from germline, CDR1 is SGDLS and CDR2 is YYNGEE. CDR3 length: 14 residues. V dropped 3 bases and J dropped 3 bases, with 11 bases sitting between them.